The entry below describes one T cell receptor (beta chain). What antigen it recognizes has not been identified. No base-level quality is on record; no much larger clone is a single base apart. Each collaborating institution followed its own protocols to collect whole blood in K2EDTA tubes. For TCRbeta analysis, collaborators shipped samples in one of three forms: frozen whole blood, isolated PBMCs, or DNA extracted from either of those sample types. Trimming costs V 1 base and J 8 bases, and their ends lie 11 bases apart. The germline V gene encodes CDR1 MGHRA and CDR2 YSYEKL. The CDR3 runs 14 amino acids, cysteine and phenylalanine included. Just the 42-base CDR3 DNA is kept, in frame starting at base 1. This sample stems from a study of blood T cell repertoires in COVID-19 (dated by TCRdb to 2020 to 2022). Study-level background: Samples from collaborators originated in the United States, Italy and Spain and spanned both the acute and convalescent phases of COVID-19. The prospective study material was composed of cDNA or gDNA derived from T cells, B-cell-depleted T cells, or PBMCs. The dataset comprised deeply sampled blood TCRbeta repertoires from subjects exposed to, actively infected with, or recovered from COVID-19. The repertoires were released in a freely available public database intended as a resource for research on the immune response to SARS-CoV-2. The samples were drawn from the first 160 participants of the ongoing ImmuneRACE study and from 1,200 or so subjects provided by 6 global collaborators. The sample metadata nearly always contained a de-identified subject ID, COVID-19 status, age in years and sex. HLA class I and class II types, where available, came from metadata supplied by the sample provider rather than from assay-based typing.

What the work shows at the level of the full study, not this receptor alone: Clinical and demographic metadata were provided uncurated, with the amount varying by source and participant.

TCRbeta CDR3 regions were amplified from genomic DNA using the immunoSEQ Assay, a bias-controlled multiplex PCR. On the authors' methods: Nucleated cell counts per sample were estimated from amplification of reference gene primers within the assay. Sequence reads were collapsed and filtered to measure the absolute abundance of every unique TCRbeta CDR3 rearrangement. For each sample, productive Simpson clonality was calculated by taking the square root of Simpson's diversity index across productive rearrangements. TCRdb stores this immuneACCESS table with in-frame sequences only. Part of the clones is absent; in the studies checked, under half of the shortfall reflects unresolved V genes, and no reason is known for the rest. D and trimming come from the DNA, and the V and J calls and clone size come from that table. Across this sample there are roughly 170,000 clones, with approximately 80% seen only once. The ten largest clones represent roughly 6.3% of the sample.

In this chain, TRBV4-1 is recombined with TRBJ1-4; the D gene cannot be named for sure. Sample: peripheral blood. The receptor comes from a human donor in a cohort sampled during active COVID-19. The nucleotide sequence reads TGCGCCAGCAGCCAAGTCGGCGGGGTGGAAAAACTGTTTTTT. Its coded protein is CASSQVGGVEKLFF.